This T cell receptor beta chain was captured by sequencing in a study of T cells after yellow fever vaccination. For the study at large: Researchers used SMART-Seq v4 Ultra Low Input to prepare fractions that had low cell numbers.

Germline CDR1 DFQATT, CDR2 SNEGSKA (reference sequence). V was pared by 3 bases and J by 6 bases, with 8 bases of the junction left unmatched. The length of the CDR3 is 13 residues. This clonotype was seen at least ten times. The antigen is undetermined. General study results and limits: Some clonotypes were seen in both the CD4 and the CD8 compartments. These made up a small share and likely arose from convergent recombination.

Production of TCR cDNA was by 5'RACE template switching, which also added a universal primer site and UMIs. A single record per CDR3 protein comes from TCRdb applying MiXCR to the 5' RACE reads. The profile shows over 110,000 distinct CDR3 sequences, roughly 8% of them singletons. This TCR derives from a man aged 25 to 45 who received the YFV17D yellow fever vaccine. V is TRBV20-1 and J is TRBJ2-7; 7 bases map to TRBD1. Sequencing was performed on CD4+ T cells sorted from PBMCs, taken 5 days after the yellow fever booster vaccination. The CDR3 sequence is CSARRGHRGEQYF. The CDR3 DNA sequence: TGCAGTGCTAGGAGGGGCCACAGGGGCGAGCAGTACTTC.